This TCR beta chain comes out of a study of blood T cell repertoires in COVID-19. Study background: The origin of the acute and convalescent COVID-19 samples was the United States, Italy and Spain. T cells, B-cell-depleted T cells, or PBMCs provided the cDNA or gDNA that served as material.

V shed 6 bases and J 6 bases; nucleotides not matched to a gene: 6. Germline CDR1 MNHEY, CDR2 SVGAGI. CDR3 length: 14 residues. Original processing methods: Nucleated cell counts were estimated from reference gene primer amplification. Sequencing used immunoSEQ multiplex PCR; TCRdb keeps in-frame clones, though not all of them. The DNA was the basis for D and trimming; V, J and clone size are from that table. The data contain under 70,000 clones, around 80% of them singletons. The sample was peripheral blood. The origin of this receptor is a woman aged 80 or over with active or convalescent COVID-19. The V and J genes are TRBV6-5 and TRBJ1-5, with 9 bases identical to TRBD1. Here the CDR3 reads CASRLQGAGQPQHF. The CDR3 DNA reads as TGTGCCAGCAGACTACAGGGGGCCGGTCAGCCCCAGCATTTT.